Shown below are 22 T cell receptor beta chains from a single sample sequenced in a study of blood T cell repertoires in COVID-19. The repertoire was sequenced with immunoSEQ multiplex PCR; TCRdb's copy has only in-frame clones and lacks some. The sample carries 85,000 to 110,000 clones, more than 80% recorded once. The sequencing sample was made of peripheral blood. The receptors derive from a woman aged 55-69 years with acute or convalescent COVID-19.

V and J are TRBV5-1 and TRBJ1-2; no reliable D call. The CDR3 sequence is 11 residues long. V lost 3 bases and J lost 13, with 13 bases in between. CDR1 and CDR2 (germline): SGHRS, YFSETQ. CDR3 nucleotides: TGCGCCAGCAGCTATCCAGGCCCGACCACCTTC. Translation: CASSYPGPTTF.

The chain employs TRBV5-1 and TRBJ2-2, with 9 bases aligning to TRBD2. The CDR3 is made up of 16 amino acids. With V trimmed by 4 bases and J by 1 base, 5 bases remained unmatched. Per the germline V gene, CDR1 is SGHRS and CDR2 is YFSETQ. The CDR3 here is CASSVLAGRNTGELFF. The DNA of the CDR3 is TGCGCCAGCAGCGTCCTAGCGGGACGGAACACCGGGGAGCTGTTTTTT.

This chain connects TRBV5-1 to TRBJ2-3, with D perhaps matching TRBD2 (5 bases). The CDR3 runs to 14 residues. The V gene lost 0 bases and the J gene lost 6 bases, with 11 bases spanning the gap. CDR1 and CDR2 from the germline V gene are SGHRS and YFSETQ. The CDR3 DNA sequence: TGCGCCAGCAGCTTGGGAGCGGTGCAGGATACGCAGTATTTT. This translates into CASSLGAVQDTQYF. The complete variable domain, with remaining parts taken from reference TRBV5-1 and TRBJ2-3, reads KAGVTQTPRYLIKTRGQQVTLSCSPISGHRSVSWYQQTPGQGLQFLFEYFSETQRNKGNFPGRFSGRQFSNSRSEMNVSTLELGDSALYLCASSLGAVQDTQYFGPGTRLTVL.

The chain couples TRBV5-1 to TRBJ2-1; D perhaps matches TRBD2 (6 bases). Germline lookup yields CDR1 SGHRS and CDR2 YFSETQ. The length of the CDR3 is 16 residues. Trimming removed 5 bases from V and 0 bases from J, with 15 bases in between. The CDR3 loop reads CASSSGAGGSYNEQFF. The CDR3 DNA sequence: TGCGCCAGCAGTTCCGGAGCGGGCGGCTCCTACAATGAGCAGTTCTTC.

The chain recombines TRBV7-9 with TRBJ2-4; D perhaps matches TRBD2 (6 bases). This CDR3 has 14 amino acids. Trimming removed 4 bases at V and 0 bases at J, with 7 bases between. Germline V gene data show CDR1 as SEHNR and CDR2 as FQNEAQ (reference sequence). The CDR3 coding sequence is TGTGCCAGCAGCTCGGGACTAGCCAAAAACATTCAGTACTTC. This codes for CASSSGLAKNIQYF.

This chain joins TRBV7-2 and TRBJ1-4; 9 bases match TRBD1. Germline V gene sequence: CDR1 SGHTA, CDR2 FQGNSA. Losses at the gene ends were 5 bases for V and 7 bases for J; bases not matched to a gene: 17. This CDR3 contains 18 residues. The CDR3 DNA reads as TGTGCCAGCAGCCCCGCGGGACAGGGCCTACGTTCGGGTGAAAAACTGTTTTTT. It yields the protein CASSPAGQGLRSGEKLFF.

This clone was seen just once. The chain couples TRBV18 to TRBJ1-2; 7 bases align to TRBD1. The trim removed 2 bases at V and 4 bases at J, leaving 4 bases unmatched. The CDR3 sequence is 14 residues long. In germline, CDR1 is KGHSH, CDR2 LQKENI. The DNA for the CDR3 is TGTGCCAGCTCACCAGTACAGGGGAGCTATGGCTACACCTTC. Residues: CASSPVQGSYGYTF.

The chain recombines TRBV18 with TRBJ1-4; TRBD1 might be the D (6 bases). Germline CDR1 reads KGHSH; CDR2 reads LQKENI. V was shortened by 2 bases and J by 7 bases, with 8 bases between the two germline ends. The CDR3 has 13 residues. In DNA form, the CDR3 reads TGTGCCAGCTCACCAGGGGGCGGTGAAAAACTGTTTTTT. Amino acids: CASSPGGGEKLFF.

The chain joins TRBV27 to TRBJ2-3; D call uncertain. The CDR3 covers 14 residues. The V and J ends lost 5 bases and 2 bases respectively, with 11 bases between them. CDR1 is MNHEY, CDR2 SMNVEV, per germline (reference sequence). This CDR3 is CASSLAITTDTQYF. The CDR3 DNA follows: TGTGCCAGCAGTCTCGCGATTACCACAGATACGCAGTATTTT.

This clone was observed a single time. This chain connects TRBV11-2 to TRBJ1-1, with 10 bases fitting TRBD1. Germline V CDR1 and CDR2: SGHAT, FQNNGV. The V and J ends lost 6 bases and 3 bases, in that order; junction bases with no gene match: 10. The length of the CDR3 is 16 residues. The CDR3 sequence: CASSSDRGLGDTEAFF. The DNA of the CDR3 is TGTGCCAGCAGTTCCGACAGGGGGCTTGGGGACACTGAAGCTTTCTTT. The full variable domain, with the rest looked up from reference TRBV11-2 and TRBJ1-1, is EAGVAQSPRYKIIEKRQSVAFWCNPISGHATLYWYQQILGQGPKLLIQFQNNGVVDDSQLPKDRFSAERLKGVDSTLKIQPAKLEDSAVYLCASSSDRGLGDTEAFFGQGTRLTVV.

V and J are TRBV7-3 and TRBJ2-3; unclear D gene. CDR1 is SGHTA, CDR2 FQGTGA, per germline. The CDR3 consists of 15 residues. Trimming took 1 base from V and 2 from J, leaving 10 bases between them. CDR3 coding DNA: TGTGCCAGCAGCTTAAGTGTCGGTTTCACAGATACGCAGTATTTT. This gives the protein CASSLSVGFTDTQYF.

The chain links TRBV4-2 to TRBJ2-3; 13 bases are shared with TRBD2. V shed 3 bases and J 6 bases; nucleotides not matched to a gene: 9. The germline V gene encodes CDR1 LGHNA and CDR2 YNFKEQ. The CDR3 has 17 residues. The CDR3 is CASSQDRTSGSPDTQYF. The CDR3 nucleotides are TGTGCCAGCAGCCAGGATAGGACTAGCGGGAGCCCGGATACGCAGTATTTT.

The CDR3 DNA reads TGCGCCAGCGGCCTACTAGCGGGAGTGGGTGAGCAGTTCTTC. Translation: CASGLLAGVGEQFF. V and J are TRBV5-1 and TRBJ2-1, with 11 bases that match TRBD2. Looked up from germline, CDR1 is SGHRS and CDR2 is YFSETQ. The junction had 9 bases not matched to a gene; V was cut back by 7 bases and J by 9 bases. This CDR3 region has 14 residues.

The CDR3 sequence is CASTTAGTNQPQHF. DNA for the CDR3: TGTGCCAGTACCACTGCCGGGACAAATCAGCCCCAGCATTTT. The genes are TRBV19 and TRBJ1-5; weak D call: TRBD1 (6 bases). The CDR3 consists of 14 residues. V was cut by 7 bases and J by 4 bases, with 14 bases left in between. Germline V gene sequence: CDR1 LNHDA, CDR2 SQIVND (reference sequence).

This sequence joins TRBV12-3 or TRBV12-4 and TRBJ1-2, with TRBD1 matching 7 bases. V lost 2 bases to trimming and J lost 8 bases; unmatched junction nucleotides: 5. The CDR3 is made up of 13 amino acids. CDR3 region: CASSLKGGVGYTF. CDR3 DNA: TGTGCCAGCAGTTTAAAAGGGGGCGTCGGCTACACCTTC.

The V gene is TRBV7-8, the J gene TRBJ2-3; 11 bases are a match to TRBD2. CDR3 length: 16 residues. Losses at the gene ends were 5 bases for V and 5 bases for J; bases not matched to a gene: 9. Germline lookup yields CDR1 SGHVS and CDR2 FQNEAQ. The CDR3 DNA sequence: TGTGCCAGCAGCCCTTTAGCGGGAGGGCCTGTAGATACGCAGTATTTT. This codes for CASSPLAGGPVDTQYF.

The CDR3 DNA reads as TGCAGTGCTAGTCTCGGGGGACAGGGCGTCGAAAAACTGTTTTTT. Residues: CSASLGGQGVEKLFF. The V and J genes are TRBV20-1 and TRBJ1-4; 9 nucleotides align to TRBD1. The CDR3 has 15 residues. V dropped 3 bases and J dropped 8; count of bases not matched to a gene: 10. Germline loops: CDR1 DFQATT, CDR2 SNEGSKA (reference sequence).

V is TRBV5-6 and J is TRBJ1-2, with D maybe TRBD1 (6 bases). The CDR3 has 13 amino acids. Trimming shortened V by 4 bases and J by 7 bases, and 14 bases separated the two germline ends. Per the germline V gene, CDR1 is SGHDT and CDR2 is YYEEEE. The CDR3 sequence is CASSQQGFGGYTF. The CDR3 bases are TGTGCCAGCAGCCAACAGGGTTTTGGTGGCTACACCTTC. The whole variable domain, filled in from reference TRBV5-6 and TRBJ1-2, reads DAGVTQSPTHLIKTRGQQVTLRCSPKSGHDTVSWYQQALGQGPQFIFQYYEEEERQRGNFPDRFSGHQFPNYSSELNVNALLLGDSALYLCASSQQGFGGYTFGSGTRLTVV.

The chain employs TRBV19 and TRBJ1-5, with 12 bases matching TRBD1. V gave up 6 bases and J gave up 4 bases; unmatched junction bases: 7. The CDR3 contains 16 residues. Per the germline V gene, CDR1 is LNHDA and CDR2 is SQIVND (reference sequence). The CDR3 loop reads CASRDPGQGANQPQHF. The CDR3 DNA reads as TGTGCCAGTAGGGATCCGGGACAGGGGGCAAATCAGCCCCAGCATTTT.

The rearrangement uses TRBV7-2 and TRBJ1-3; possible D gene TRBD1, 6 bases. Trimming pared 5 bases from V and 2 bases from J, leaving 13 bases between. Germline-derived CDR1 and CDR2 are SGHTA and FQGNSA. This CDR3 has 15 residues. The CDR3 reads CASSPNQGTGNTIYF. Written as DNA, the CDR3 is TGTGCCAGCAGCCCAAATCAGGGGACTGGAAACACCATATATTTT.

J is TRBJ1-3 and V is TRBV3-1 (or the pseudogene TRBV3-2); D is undetermined. This CDR3 comprises 11 residues. Germline-derived CDR1 and CDR2 are LGHDT and YNNKEL (reference sequence). Between the trimmed V and J ends, which lost 4 bases and 8 bases, there was a span of 6 bases. CDR3 sequence (DNA): TGTGCCAGCAGCCCGGGAGACACCATATATTTT. It codes for CASSPGDTIYF.

Only a few counts were recorded for this clone. The gene calls are TRBV7-6 and TRBJ2-7; TRBD2 agrees at 7 bases. In germline, CDR1 is SGHVS, CDR2 FNYEAQ. The CDR3 runs 14 residues. V lost 5 bases to trimming and J lost 3 bases; unmatched junction nucleotides: 7. CDR3: CASSVSGTNYEQYF. For the CDR3, the DNA is TGTGCCAGCAGCGTAAGTGGGACTAACTACGAGCAGTACTTC.